This entry is about one T cell receptor beta chain. Its binding antigen is unknown. Base quality data are lacking; no much larger clone is found one base away. The entry originates in a study of blood T cell repertoires in COVID-19 (dated by TCRdb to the early 2020s). About the full investigation: Collaborator samples came from the United States, Italy and Spain and covered acute and convalescent phases of COVID-19. The material from the prospective study consisted of cDNA or gDNA derived from T cells, B-cell-depleted T cells, or PBMCs. Where available, HLA class I and class II types were obtained from metadata supplied by the sample provider rather than from assay-based typing. Nearly every sample came with metadata listing a de-identified subject ID, COVID-19 status, age in years and sex. Samples were obtained from the ongoing ImmuneRACE study (first 160 participants) and from 1,000 to 1,500 subjects provided by 6 global collaborators. Deeply sampled blood TCRbeta repertoires from subjects exposed to, actively infected with, or recovered from COVID-19 were included in the dataset. The repertoires were made available in a free public database intended to serve as a resource for research on the immune response to SARS-CoV-2.

The immunoSEQ Assay, a bias-controlled multiplex PCR, was used to amplify TCRbeta CDR3 regions from genomic DNA. On the authors' methods: The number of nucleated cells in each sample was estimated by amplification of reference gene primers within the assay. Sequence reads were collapsed and filtered to measure the absolute abundance of every unique TCRbeta CDR3 rearrangement. Productive Simpson clonality was computed per sample as the square root of Simpson's diversity index over productive rearrangements. TCRdb stores this immuneACCESS table with in-frame sequences only. Part of the clones is absent; in the studies checked, under half of the shortfall reflects unresolved V genes, and no reason is known for the rest. V and J calls and clone size come straight from that table; D and trimming were deduced from the DNA. The sample table holds some 220,000 clones, of which approximately 90% were seen once. The ten largest make up about 4% of the sample.

In the prospective study, participants were about 18 to 95 years old, resided in around 25 geographic areas of the United States, and were enrolled through a virtual design. In the prospective study, participants were assigned to cohorts based on the clinical history participants reported in a screening survey and a study questionnaire. Mobile phlebotomists in the prospective study collected whole blood, serum and a nasopharyngeal or oropharyngeal swab from every participant. Over an approximately 2-month period, participants in the prospective study had the option of providing additional blood draws and questionnaires. Blood samples from the prospective study were shipped frozen or at room temperature prior to DNA extraction. Points the paper makes about the study in general: The quantity of clinical and demographic metadata differed by source and by participant and was supplied without curation.

The germline V gene gives CDR1 as SGHTA and CDR2 as FQGTGA. The CDR3 spans 15 residues, from the cysteine through the phenylalanine. Here the CDR3 DNA is all that survives: 45 bases in frame from base 1. V was cut back by 4 bases and J by 8 bases, leaving a gap of 18 bases between them. The sequenced sample was PBMCs or T cells enriched from blood (not recorded which). The TCR was taken from a woman aged 40 to 50 with acute COVID-19. Recombination linked TRBV7-3 to TRBJ2-1; matching of 6 bases hints at TRBD2 as the D gene. The CDR3 in this case is CASSSTTSPGDEQFF. Here is the DNA: TGTGCCAGCAGCTCTACGACTAGTCCGGGTGATGAGCAGTTCTTC.